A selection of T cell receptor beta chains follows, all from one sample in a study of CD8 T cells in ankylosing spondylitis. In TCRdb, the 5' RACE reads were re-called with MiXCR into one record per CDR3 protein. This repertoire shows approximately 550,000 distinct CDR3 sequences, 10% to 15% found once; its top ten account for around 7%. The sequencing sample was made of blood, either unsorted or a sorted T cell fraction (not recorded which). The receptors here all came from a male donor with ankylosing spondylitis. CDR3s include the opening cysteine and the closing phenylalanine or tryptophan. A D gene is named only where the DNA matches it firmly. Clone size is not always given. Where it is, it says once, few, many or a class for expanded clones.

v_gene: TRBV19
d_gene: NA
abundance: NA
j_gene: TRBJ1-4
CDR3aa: CASGRTNEKLFF
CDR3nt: TGTGCCAGTGGACGAACAAATGAAAAACTGTTTTTT

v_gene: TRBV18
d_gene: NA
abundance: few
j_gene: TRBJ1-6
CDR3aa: CASSPGEGRGPLHF
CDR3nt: TGTGCCAGCTCACCAGGGGAAGGCCGTGGACCCCTCCACTTT

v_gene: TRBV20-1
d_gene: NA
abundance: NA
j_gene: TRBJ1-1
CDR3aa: CSARVPGETEAFF
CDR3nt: TGCAGTGCTAGAGTCCCCGGAGAAACTGAAGCTTTCTTT

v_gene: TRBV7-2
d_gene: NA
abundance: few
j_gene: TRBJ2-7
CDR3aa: CASSLVGGAPYEQYF
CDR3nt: TGTGCCAGCAGCTTAGTTGGGGGAGCTCCCTACGAGCAGTACTTC

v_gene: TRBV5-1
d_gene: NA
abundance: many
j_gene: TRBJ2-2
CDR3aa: CASSLSAYTGELFF
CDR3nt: TGCGCCAGCAGCTTGTCGGCCTACACCGGGGAGCTGTTTTTT

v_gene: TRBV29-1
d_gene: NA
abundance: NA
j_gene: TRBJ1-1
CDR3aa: CSVWGVAEAFF
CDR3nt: TGCAGCGTTTGGGGGGTGGCTGAAGCTTTCTTT

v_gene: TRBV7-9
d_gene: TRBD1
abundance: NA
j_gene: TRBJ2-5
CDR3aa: CASSYPGGDRQETQYF
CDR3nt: TGTGCCAGCAGCTATCCCGGTGGGGACAGACAAGAGACCCAGTACTTC

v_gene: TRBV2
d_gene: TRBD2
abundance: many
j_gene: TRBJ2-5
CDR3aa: CASSPQGGEETQYF
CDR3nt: TGTGCCAGCAGTCCTCAGGGAGGGGAAGAGACCCAGTACTTC

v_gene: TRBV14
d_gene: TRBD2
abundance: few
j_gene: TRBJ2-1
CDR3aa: CASSQGLAFYNEQFF
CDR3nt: TGTGCCAGCAGCCAAGGACTAGCGTTCTACAATGAGCAGTTCTTC

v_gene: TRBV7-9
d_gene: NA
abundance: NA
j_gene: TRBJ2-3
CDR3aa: CASSSTTFTDTQYF
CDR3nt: TGTGCCAGCAGCTCGACTACCTTCACAGATACGCAGTATTTT

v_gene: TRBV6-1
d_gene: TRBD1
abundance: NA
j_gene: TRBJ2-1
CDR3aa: CASSQVLFGTVYNEQFF
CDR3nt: TGTGCCAGCAGTCAGGTGCTTTTTGGGACAGTGTACAATGAGCAGTTCTTC

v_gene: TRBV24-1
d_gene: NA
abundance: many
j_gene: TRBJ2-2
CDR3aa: CATSDLTGFTGELFF
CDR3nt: TGTGCCACCAGTGATTTGACAGGTTTCACCGGGGAGCTGTTTTTT

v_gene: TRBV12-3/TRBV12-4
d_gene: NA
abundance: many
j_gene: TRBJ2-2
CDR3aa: CASSDRPNTGELFF
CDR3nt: TGTGCCAGCAGTGATCGCCCGAACACCGGGGAGCTGTTTTTT